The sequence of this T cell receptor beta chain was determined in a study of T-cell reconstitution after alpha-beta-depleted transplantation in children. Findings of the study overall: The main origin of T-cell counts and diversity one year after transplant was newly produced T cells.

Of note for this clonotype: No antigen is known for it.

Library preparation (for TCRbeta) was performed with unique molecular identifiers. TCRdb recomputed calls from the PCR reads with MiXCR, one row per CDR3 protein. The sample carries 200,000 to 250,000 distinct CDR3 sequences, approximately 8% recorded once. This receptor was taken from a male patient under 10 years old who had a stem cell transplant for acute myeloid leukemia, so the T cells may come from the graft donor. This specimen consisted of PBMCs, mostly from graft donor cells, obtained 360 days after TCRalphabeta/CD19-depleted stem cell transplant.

CDR3 sequence (DNA): TGCAGTGCTAAATCATACCAGGGGAACTCCTACAATGAGCAGTTCTTC. Its protein is CSAKSYQGNSYNEQFF. The J gene is TRBJ2-1, the V gene TRBV20-1; tentative D call: TRBD1 (6 bases). CDR3 size: 16 residues. The V gene lost 4 bases and the J gene lost 0 bases, with 16 bases spanning the gap. CDR1 DFQATT and CDR2 SNEGSKA come from the germline V gene (reference sequence).